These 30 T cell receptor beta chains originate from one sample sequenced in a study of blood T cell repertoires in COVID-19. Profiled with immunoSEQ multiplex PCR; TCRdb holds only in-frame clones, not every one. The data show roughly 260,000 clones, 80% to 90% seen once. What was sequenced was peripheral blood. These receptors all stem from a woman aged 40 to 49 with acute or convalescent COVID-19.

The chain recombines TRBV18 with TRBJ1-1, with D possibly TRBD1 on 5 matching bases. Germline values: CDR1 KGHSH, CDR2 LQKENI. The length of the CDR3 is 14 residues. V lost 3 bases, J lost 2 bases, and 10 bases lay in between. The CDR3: CASSPGGANTEAFF. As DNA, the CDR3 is TGTGCCAGCTCACCGGGTGGGGCTAACACTGAAGCTTTCTTT.

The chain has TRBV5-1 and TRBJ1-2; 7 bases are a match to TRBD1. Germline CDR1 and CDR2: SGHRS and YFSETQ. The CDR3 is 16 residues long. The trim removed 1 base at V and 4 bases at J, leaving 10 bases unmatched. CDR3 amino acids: CASSLIGGQRTYGYTF. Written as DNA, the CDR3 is TGCGCCAGCAGCTTGATTGGGGGACAGCGGACCTATGGCTACACCTTC.

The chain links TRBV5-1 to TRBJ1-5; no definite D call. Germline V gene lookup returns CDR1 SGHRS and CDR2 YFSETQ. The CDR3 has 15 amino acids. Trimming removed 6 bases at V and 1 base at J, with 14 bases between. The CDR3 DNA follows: TGCGCCAGCAAGAATCCGGTCGAAAGCAATCAGCCCCAGCATTTT. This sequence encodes CASKNPVESNQPQHF.

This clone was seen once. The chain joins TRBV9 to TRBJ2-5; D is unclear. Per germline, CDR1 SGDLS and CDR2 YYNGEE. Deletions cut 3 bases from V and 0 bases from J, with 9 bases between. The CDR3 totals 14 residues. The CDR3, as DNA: TGTGCCAGCAGCGACACGCGGTACCAAGAGACCCAGTACTTC. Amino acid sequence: CASSDTRYQETQYF.

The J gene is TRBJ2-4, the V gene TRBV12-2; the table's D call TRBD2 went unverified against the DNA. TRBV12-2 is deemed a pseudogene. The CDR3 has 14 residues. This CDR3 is CASCLARVIGIQYF. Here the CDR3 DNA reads TGTGCAAGTTGCTTAGCGAGGGTAATCGGCATTCAGTACTTC.

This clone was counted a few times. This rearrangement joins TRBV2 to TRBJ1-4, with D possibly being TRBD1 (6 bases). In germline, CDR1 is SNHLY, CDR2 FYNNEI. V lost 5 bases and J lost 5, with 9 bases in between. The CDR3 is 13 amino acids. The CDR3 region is CASSRQDNEKLFF. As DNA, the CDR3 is TGTGCCAGCAGTCGACAGGACAATGAAAAACTGTTTTTT. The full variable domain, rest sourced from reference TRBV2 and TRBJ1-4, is EPEVTQTPSHQVTQMGQEVILRCVPISNHLYFYWYRQILGQKVEFLVSFYNNEISEKSEIFDDQFSVERPDGSNFTLKIRSTKLEDSAMYFCASSRQDNEKLFFGSGTQLSVL.

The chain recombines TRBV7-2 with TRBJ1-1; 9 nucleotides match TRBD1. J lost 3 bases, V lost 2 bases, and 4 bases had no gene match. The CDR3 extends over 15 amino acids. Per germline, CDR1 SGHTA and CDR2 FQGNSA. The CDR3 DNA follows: TGTGCCAGCAGCTTAAAGGGACAGGGTTACACTGAAGCTTTCTTT. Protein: CASSLKGQGYTEAFF.

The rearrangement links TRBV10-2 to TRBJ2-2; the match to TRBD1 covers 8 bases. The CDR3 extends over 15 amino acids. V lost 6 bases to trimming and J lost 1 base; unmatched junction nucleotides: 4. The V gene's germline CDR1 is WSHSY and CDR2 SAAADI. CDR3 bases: TGCGCCAGCAGGGCTGGACAGGGGAACACCGGGGAGCTGTTTTTT. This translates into CASRAGQGNTGELFF.

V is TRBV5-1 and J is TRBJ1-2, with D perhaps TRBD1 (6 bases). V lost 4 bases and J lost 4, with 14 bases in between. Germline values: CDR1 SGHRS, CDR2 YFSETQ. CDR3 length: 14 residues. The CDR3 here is CASSLRDTGYGYTF. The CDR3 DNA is TGCGCCAGCAGCCTCCGGGACACGGGCTATGGCTACACCTTC.

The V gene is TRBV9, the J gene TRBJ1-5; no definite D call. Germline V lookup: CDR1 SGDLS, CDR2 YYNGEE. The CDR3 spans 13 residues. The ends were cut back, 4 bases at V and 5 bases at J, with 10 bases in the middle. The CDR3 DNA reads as TGTGCCAGCAGCCTCTACCCCGATCAGCCCCAGCATTTT. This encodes CASSLYPDQPQHF.

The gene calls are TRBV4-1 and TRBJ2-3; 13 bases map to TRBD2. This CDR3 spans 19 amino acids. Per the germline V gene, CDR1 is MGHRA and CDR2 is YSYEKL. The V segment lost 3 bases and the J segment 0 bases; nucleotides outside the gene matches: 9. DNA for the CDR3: TGCGCCAGCAGCCACGCGACTAGCGGGGGGACACTTAGCACAGATACGCAGTATTTT. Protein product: CASSHATSGGTLSTDTQYF.

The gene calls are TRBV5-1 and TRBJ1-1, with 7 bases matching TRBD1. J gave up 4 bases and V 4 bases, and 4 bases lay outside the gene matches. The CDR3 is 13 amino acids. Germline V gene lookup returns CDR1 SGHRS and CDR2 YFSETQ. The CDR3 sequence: CASSRDRVTEAFF. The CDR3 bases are TGCGCCAGCAGCAGAGACAGGGTCACTGAAGCTTTCTTT.

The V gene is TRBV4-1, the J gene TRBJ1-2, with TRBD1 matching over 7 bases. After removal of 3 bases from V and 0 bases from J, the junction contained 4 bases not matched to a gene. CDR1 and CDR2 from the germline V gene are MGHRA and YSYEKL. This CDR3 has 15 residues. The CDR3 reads CASSHLDRPNYGYTF. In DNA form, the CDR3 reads TGCGCCAGCAGCCACTTGGACAGGCCTAACTATGGCTACACCTTC.

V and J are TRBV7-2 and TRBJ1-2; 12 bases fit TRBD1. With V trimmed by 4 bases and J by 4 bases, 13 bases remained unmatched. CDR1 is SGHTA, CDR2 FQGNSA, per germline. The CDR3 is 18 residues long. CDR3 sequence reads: CASSWVGDRGRVSYGYTF. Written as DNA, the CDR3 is TGTGCCAGCAGCTGGGTAGGGGACAGGGGGCGCGTATCCTATGGCTACACCTTC. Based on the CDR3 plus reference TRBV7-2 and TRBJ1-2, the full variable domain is GAGVSQSPSNKVTEKGKDVELRCDPISGHTALYWYRQSLGQGLEFLIYFQGNSAPDKSGLPSDRFSAERTGGSVSTLTIQRTQQEDSAVYLCASSWVGDRGRVSYGYTFGSGTRLTVV.

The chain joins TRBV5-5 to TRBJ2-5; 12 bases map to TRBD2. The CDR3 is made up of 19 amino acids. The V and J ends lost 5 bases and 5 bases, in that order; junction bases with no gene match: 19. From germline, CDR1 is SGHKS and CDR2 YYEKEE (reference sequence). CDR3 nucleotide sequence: TGTGCCAGCAGATTTGGTGGGCTAGCGGGGGGGCCGGGTAGCGAGACCCAGTACTTC. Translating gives CASRFGGLAGGPGSETQYF.

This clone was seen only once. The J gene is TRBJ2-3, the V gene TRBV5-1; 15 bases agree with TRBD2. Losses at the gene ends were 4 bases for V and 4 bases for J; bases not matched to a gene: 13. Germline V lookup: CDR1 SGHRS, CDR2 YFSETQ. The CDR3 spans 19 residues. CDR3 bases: TGCGCCAGCAGCCGTCGGACTAGCGGGGGGGCTGTCTCCGCAGATACGCAGTATTTT. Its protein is CASSRRTSGGAVSADTQYF.

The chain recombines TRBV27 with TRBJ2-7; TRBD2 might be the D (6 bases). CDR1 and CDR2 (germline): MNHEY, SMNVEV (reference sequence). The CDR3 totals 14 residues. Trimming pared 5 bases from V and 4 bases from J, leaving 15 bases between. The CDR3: CASSPIPGEYEQYV. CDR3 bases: TGTGCCAGCAGTCCCATCCCGGGGGAATACGAGCAGTACGTC.

The CDR3 sequence is CASRARQADNQPQHF. The CDR3, as DNA: TGTGCCAGCAGGGCCAGACAGGCGGATAATCAGCCCCAGCATTTT. The chain is built from TRBV6-6 and TRBJ1-5; tentatively, D is TRBD1 (6 bases). Deletions cut 6 bases from V and 4 bases from J, with 16 bases between. The CDR3 spans 15 residues. Germline-derived CDR1 and CDR2 are MNHNY and SVGAGI (reference sequence).

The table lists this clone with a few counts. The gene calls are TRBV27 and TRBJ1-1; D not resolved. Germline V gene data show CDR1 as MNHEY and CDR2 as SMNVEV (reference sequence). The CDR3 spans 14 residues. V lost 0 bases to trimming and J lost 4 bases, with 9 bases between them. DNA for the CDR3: TGTGCCAGCAGTTTATCGAACCCCGGCACTGAAGCTTTCTTT. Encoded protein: CASSLSNPGTEAFF.

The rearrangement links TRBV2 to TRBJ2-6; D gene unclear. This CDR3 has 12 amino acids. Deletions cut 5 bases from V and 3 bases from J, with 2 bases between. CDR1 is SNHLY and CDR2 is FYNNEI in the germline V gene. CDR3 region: CASSLGANVLTF. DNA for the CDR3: TGTGCCAGCAGTCTTGGGGCCAACGTCCTGACTTTC.

The CDR3 is CASSAGTGLTFFF. CDR3 DNA sequence: TGTGCCAGTAGCGCCGGGACAGGGTTGACCTTTTTCTTT. The J gene is TRBJ1-1, the V gene TRBV19; 9 bases agree with TRBD1. V was pared by 6 bases and J by 13 bases, with 12 bases of the junction left unmatched. CDR3 length: 13 amino acids. Germline CDR1 is LNHDA and CDR2 is SQIVND (reference sequence).

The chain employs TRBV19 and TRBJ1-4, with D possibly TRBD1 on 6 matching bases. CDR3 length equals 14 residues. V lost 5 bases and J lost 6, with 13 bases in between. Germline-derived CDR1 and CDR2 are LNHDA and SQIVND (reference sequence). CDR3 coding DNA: TGTGCCAGTAGTTCTCAGGGGCGGGATGAAAAACTGTTTTTT. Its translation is CASSSQGRDEKLFF.

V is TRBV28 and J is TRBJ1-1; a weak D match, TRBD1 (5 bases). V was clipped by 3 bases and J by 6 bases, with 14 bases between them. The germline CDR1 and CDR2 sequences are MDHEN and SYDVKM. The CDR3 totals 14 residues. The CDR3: CASSLGRTFSEAFF. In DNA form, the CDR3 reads TGTGCCAGCAGTTTGGGGCGGACGTTTTCTGAAGCTTTCTTT.

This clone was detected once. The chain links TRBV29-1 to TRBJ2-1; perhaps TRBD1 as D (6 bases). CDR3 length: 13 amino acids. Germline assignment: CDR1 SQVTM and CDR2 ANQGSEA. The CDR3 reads CSANRATYNEQFF. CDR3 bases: TGCAGTGCCAACAGGGCTACCTACAATGAGCAGTTCTTC.

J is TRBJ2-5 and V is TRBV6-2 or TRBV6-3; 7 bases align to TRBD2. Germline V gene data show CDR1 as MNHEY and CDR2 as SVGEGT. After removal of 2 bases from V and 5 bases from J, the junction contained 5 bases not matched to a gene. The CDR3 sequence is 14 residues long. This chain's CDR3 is CASSYSGARETQYF. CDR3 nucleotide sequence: TGTGCCAGCAGTTACAGCGGGGCCCGGGAGACCCAGTACTTC.

CDR3 amino acids: CASSQRLNYGYTF. The CDR3 DNA is TGTGCCAGCTCCCAGAGGCTTAACTATGGCTACACCTTC. The chain employs TRBV2 and TRBJ1-2; D is unclear. The CDR3 extends over 13 amino acids. Trimming shortened V by 8 bases and J by 1 base, and 11 bases separated the two germline ends. The germline gives CDR1 SNHLY, CDR2 FYNNEI.

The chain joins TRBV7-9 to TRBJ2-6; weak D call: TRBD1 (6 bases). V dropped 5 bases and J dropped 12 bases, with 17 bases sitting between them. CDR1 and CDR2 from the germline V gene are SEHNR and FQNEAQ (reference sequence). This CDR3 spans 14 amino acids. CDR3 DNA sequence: TGTGCCAGCAGCCAGGCCGGGACACCCCCCGTCCTGACTTTC. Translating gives CASSQAGTPPVLTF.

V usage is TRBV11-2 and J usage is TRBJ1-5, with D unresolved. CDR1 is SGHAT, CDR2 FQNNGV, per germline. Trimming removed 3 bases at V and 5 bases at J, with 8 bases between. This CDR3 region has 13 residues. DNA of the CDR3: TGTGCCAGCAGCTTCACGAGAGATCAGCCCCAGCATTTT. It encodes CASSFTRDQPQHF.

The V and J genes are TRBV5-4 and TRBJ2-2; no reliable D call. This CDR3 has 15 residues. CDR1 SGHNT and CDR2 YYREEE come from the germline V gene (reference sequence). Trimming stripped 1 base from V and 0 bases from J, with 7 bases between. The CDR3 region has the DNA TGTGCCAGCAGCTTGCCGCAGGCGAACACCGGGGAGCTGTTTTTT. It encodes CASSLPQANTGELFF.

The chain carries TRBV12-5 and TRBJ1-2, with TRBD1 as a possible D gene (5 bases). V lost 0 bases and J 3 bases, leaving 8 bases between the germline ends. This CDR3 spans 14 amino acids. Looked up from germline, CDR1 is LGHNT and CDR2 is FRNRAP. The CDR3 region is CASGLVGVYYGYTF. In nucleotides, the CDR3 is TGTGCTAGTGGTTTGGTAGGGGTCTACTATGGCTACACCTTC.